Shown below are 4 T cell receptor beta chains from a single sample sequenced in a study of blood T cells in healthy people across ages. The second PCR ran roughly 6 to 11 cycles with a sample-barcoded 5' primer and J-beta primers. Each CDR3 protein gets one entry after TCRdb re-called the 5' RACE reads with MiXCR. The sample includes 750,000 to 950,000 distinct CDR3 sequences, approximately 53% of them seen just once. The sequenced sample consisted of blood. These receptors were taken from a man aged 80 or over in good health.

CDR3 nucleotide sequence: TGTGCCAGCAGCGCCCAGGGGGCGGTTCAGCCCCAGCATTTT. It yields the protein CASSAQGAVQPQHF. The gene calls are TRBV7-2 and TRBJ1-5; 8 bases line up with TRBD1. The J segment lost 6 bases and the V segment lost 5 bases, leaving 6 bases of the junction unmatched. The CDR3 totals 14 residues. Germline-derived CDR1 and CDR2 are SGHTA and FQGNSA.

The chain employs TRBV21-1 and TRBJ1-2; the table's D call TRBD1 went unverified against the DNA. TRBV21-1 is shown as a pseudogene. The CDR3 covers 13 residues. CDR3 nucleotides: TGTGCCAGCAGCCCGGACAGGTACTATGGCTACACCTTC. Translated: CASSPDRYYGYTF.

The rearrangement links TRBV2 to TRBJ2-5; D is perhaps TRBD2 (6 bases). The assigned J gene may be wrong: the sequence end matches TRBJ2-7 better. The germline CDR1 and CDR2 sequences are SNHLY and FYNNEI. This CDR3 region has 14 residues. CDR3 sequence: CASSDRAGTYEQYF. The CDR3 DNA sequence: TGTGCCAGCAGTGATCGAGCGGGTACCTACGAGCAGTACTTC.

J is TRBJ2-7 and V is TRBV12-3 or TRBV12-4; D is unclear. With 4 bases removed from V and 2 bases from J, the gap between germline ends came to 9 bases. The CDR3 covers 13 residues. This CDR3 reads CASSYYLPYEQYF. The CDR3 DNA sequence: TGTGCCAGCAGTTATTACTTACCCTACGAGCAGTACTTC.